Shown below are 32 T cell receptor beta chains from a single sample sequenced in a study of T cell responses to AZD1222 COVID-19 vaccine. Assay: immunoSEQ multiplex PCR; the TCRdb copy retains only in-frame clones and omits some. Among 140,000 to 150,000 clones listed, over 85% were seen once. The starting material was peripheral blood, obtained on day 0 of AZD1222 vaccination. Receptor source: an adult in good health.

The genes are TRBV4-1 and TRBJ2-7; weak D call: TRBD2 (7 bases). CDR1 is MGHRA, CDR2 YSYEKL, per germline. The V and J ends lost 1 base and 4 bases respectively, with 23 bases between them. There are 18 residues in the CDR3. The CDR3 reads CASSQGDILAALTYEQYF. CDR3 DNA: TGCGCCAGCAGCCAAGGGGACATCCTAGCGGCCCTTACTTACGAGCAGTACTTC.

The chain links TRBV6-5 to TRBJ1-2; perhaps TRBD1 as D (6 bases). The CDR3 spans 13 residues. Trimming cost V 5 bases and J 2 bases, with 9 bases left between them. The germline V gene has CDR1 MNHEY and CDR2 SVGAGI. For the CDR3, the DNA is TGTGCCAGCAGTATAAGGGGGAACTATGGCTACACCTTC. Translating it yields CASSIRGNYGYTF.

The rearrangement uses TRBV15 and TRBJ1-4, with D unresolved. The CDR3 totals 13 residues. Per the germline V gene, CDR1 is LNHNV and CDR2 is YYDKDF (reference sequence). The ends were cut back, 0 bases at V and 8 bases at J, with 7 bases in the middle. The CDR3 bases are TGTGCCACCAGCAGAGATTTGAGGGAAAAACTGTTTTTT. Translated, it gives CATSRDLREKLFF. The variable domain in full, with the rest retrieved from reference TRBV15 and TRBJ1-4, is DAMVIQNPRYQVTQFGKPVTLSCSQTLNHNVMYWYQQKSSQAPKLLFHYYDKDFNNEADTPDNFQSRRPNTSFCFLDIRSPGLGDTAMYLCATSRDLREKLFFGSGTQLSVL.

This rearrangement joins TRBV7-9 to TRBJ2-3, with 7 bases lining up with TRBD1. Germline trimming cut 8 bases from V and 2 bases from J; bases unmatched to any gene: 4. CDR1 is SEHNR and CDR2 is FQNEAQ in the germline V gene (reference sequence). The CDR3 covers 13 residues. The CDR3 sequence is CASRGTDTDTQYF. For the CDR3, the DNA is TGTGCCAGCCGAGGGACAGACACAGATACGCAGTATTTT.

The rearrangement uses TRBV19 and TRBJ2-1; unclear D gene. V gave up 3 bases and J gave up 4 bases, with 13 bases separating them. Germline loops: CDR1 LNHDA, CDR2 SQIVND (reference sequence). There are 15 residues in the CDR3. The CDR3 DNA sequence: TGTGCCAGTAGTATGACTCTAGGGCTTTACAATGAGCAGTTCTTC. This sequence encodes CASSMTLGLYNEQFF.

In regard to this clone: The sample contains more than one DNA sequence encoding this CDR3. The V gene is TRBV25-1, the J gene TRBJ2-7; 9 bases align to TRBD1. Germline CDR1 reads MGHDK; CDR2 reads SYGVNS. The junction had 2 bases not matched to a gene; V was cut back by 1 base and J by 4 bases. This CDR3 has 14 residues. In nucleotides, the CDR3 is TGTGCCAGCAGTGAATTGGGACAGGGATACGAGCAGTACTTC. Its translation: CASSELGQGYEQYF.

This chain links TRBV7-9 with TRBJ1-2; D uncertain. The CDR3 extends over 15 amino acids. Trimming pared 5 bases from V and 6 bases from J, leaving 19 bases between. CDR1 is SEHNR, CDR2 FQNEAQ, per germline (reference sequence). Written as DNA, the CDR3 is TGTGCCAGCAGCAGGTCGTGGAGGGATGAAAATGGCTACACCTTC. It yields the protein CASSRSWRDENGYTF.

The V call is TRBV19, the J call TRBJ1-5, with D uncertain. V shed 7 bases and J shed 7 bases, with 5 bases lying between them. Germline lookup yields CDR1 LNHDA and CDR2 SQIVND (reference sequence). The CDR3 totals 10 residues. This CDR3 is CASNKQPQHF. The CDR3 bases are TGTGCCAGTAACAAGCAGCCCCAGCATTTT. Using reference TRBV19 and TRBJ1-5 for the parts outside the CDR3, the full variable domain is DGGITQSPKYLFRKEGQNVTLSCEQNLNHDAMYWYRQDPGQGLRLIYYSQIVNDFQKGDIAEGYSVSREKKESFPLTVTSAQKNPTAFYLCASNKQPQHFGDGTRLSIL.

The chain employs TRBV5-1 and TRBJ2-2; 13 positions match TRBD2. CDR3 length equals 17 residues. Germline loops: CDR1 SGHRS, CDR2 YFSETQ. J gave up 5 bases and V 3 bases, and 7 bases lay outside the gene matches. Here the CDR3 reads CASSSGLAGVATGELFF. CDR3 sequence (DNA): TGCGCCAGCAGCTCCGGACTAGCGGGAGTTGCAACCGGGGAGCTGTTTTTT.

The chain couples TRBV9 to TRBJ2-3; the match to TRBD2 covers 9 bases. The CDR3 is 16 amino acids. V shed 0 bases, J shed 3 bases, and the junction held 5 bases outside the gene matches. Germline assignment: CDR1 SGDLS and CDR2 YYNGEE. The CDR3 DNA follows: TGTGCCAGCAGCGTAGGTGCTAGCGGGATAACAGATACGCAGTATTTT. Its translation is CASSVGASGITDTQYF.

In DNA form, the CDR3 reads TGTGCCAGTCAGGGGACAGGGGCATCCTACGAGCAGTACTTC. Translated: CASQGTGASYEQYF. V gene TRBV6-5 combines with J gene TRBJ2-7; 10 bases align to TRBD1. V dropped 9 bases and J dropped 1; count of bases not matched to a gene: 6. Germline-derived CDR1 and CDR2 are MNHEY and SVGAGI. This CDR3 spans 14 amino acids.

Comment on this clone: Germline is not matched at one junction end, which may reflect a read error. The rearrangement joins TRBV5-1 to TRBJ1-6, with D unclear. There are 16 residues in the CDR3. Germline loops: CDR1 SGHRS, CDR2 YFSETQ. The CDR3 protein is CASSLGQRTANSPLHF. In DNA form, the CDR3 reads TGCGCCAGCAGCTTGGGACAACGGACCGCCAATTCGCCCCTCCACTTT.

V usage is TRBV11-1 and J usage is TRBJ2-3; 8 nucleotides align to TRBD1. Germline lookup yields CDR1 SGHAT and CDR2 FQDESV (reference sequence). CDR3 length: 14 amino acids. With V trimmed by 2 bases and J by 4 bases, 2 bases remained unmatched. The CDR3, as DNA: TGTGCCAGCAGCTTACAGGGGGCGGCAGATACGCAGTATTTT. It codes for CASSLQGAADTQYF. The full variable domain, with the rest looked up from reference TRBV11-1 and TRBJ2-3, is EAEVAQSPRYKITEKSQAVAFWCDPISGHATLYWYRQILGQGPELLVQFQDESVVDDSQLPKDRFSAERLKGVDSTLKIQPAELGDSAMYLCASSLQGAADTQYFGPGTRLTVL.

The chain couples TRBV12-3 or TRBV12-4 to TRBJ2-5; D gene ambiguous. The CDR3 loop spans 11 amino acids. V shed 4 bases and J shed 8 bases, with 8 bases lying between them. The DNA of the CDR3 is TGTGCCAGCAGTTCCGGCTATACCCAGTACTTC. It yields the protein CASSSGYTQYF.

This clone was picked up one time. The rearrangement joins TRBV7-9 to TRBJ1-4, with a possible D match to TRBD1 (5 bases). Deletions cut 2 bases from V and 4 bases from J, with 11 bases between. Germline loops: CDR1 SEHNR, CDR2 FQNEAQ (reference sequence). The CDR3 totals 15 residues. The CDR3 spells CASSLRGAVNEKLFF. In DNA, the CDR3 is TGTGCCAGCAGCTTACGAGGGGCGGTTAATGAAAAACTGTTTTTT.

Only a few counts were recorded for this clone. The chain recombines TRBV28 with TRBJ2-7; D might be TRBD1 (6 bases). Germline V gene sequence: CDR1 MDHEN, CDR2 SYDVKM. The CDR3 is 14 amino acids. The V end was cut by 6 bases, the J end by 2 bases, with 14 bases between. CDR3 bases: TGTGCCAGCAGGTCTCAGGGGCCGCCCTACGAGCAGTACTTC. Translating it yields CASRSQGPPYEQYF.

The V call is TRBV30, the J call TRBJ2-1; D uncertain. Germline lookup yields CDR1 GTSNPN and CDR2 SVGIG (reference sequence). This CDR3 spans 13 amino acids. Trimming left V 0 bases short and J 6 bases short, with 9 bases between. CDR3 sequence (DNA): TGTGCCTGGAGTGTAAGTCCCGGCAATGAGCAGTTCTTC. Translated: CAWSVSPGNEQFF.

V gene TRBV7-3 combines with J gene TRBJ2-1; TRBD2 matches at 7 bases. Germline V lookup: CDR1 SGHTA, CDR2 FQGTGA. This CDR3 region has 14 residues. Trimming at V came to 5 bases and at J to 10 bases, leaving 11 bases not matched to a gene. CDR3 amino acids: CASSISSGSNEQFF. As DNA, the CDR3 is TGTGCCAGCAGCATTTCTAGCGGTTCGAACGAGCAGTTCTTC. Variable domain in full (rest from reference TRBV7-3 and TRBJ2-1): GAGVSQTPSNKVTEKGKYVELRCDPISGHTALYWYRQSLGQGPEFLIYFQGTGAADDSGLPNDRFFAVRPEGSVSTLKIQRTERGDSAVYLCASSISSGSNEQFFGPGTRLTVL.

V and J are TRBV11-2 and TRBJ1-3, with D possibly matching TRBD1 (6 bases). Germline V CDR1 and CDR2: SGHAT, FQNNGV. The CDR3 is made up of 18 amino acids. Trimming left V 4 bases short and J 3 bases short, with 22 bases between. Written as DNA, the CDR3 is TGTGCCAGCAGCTCCCCCCGGGGGGGCCGGAGGGTTGGAAACACCATATATTTT. This translates into CASSSPRGGRRVGNTIYF.

J is TRBJ1-6 and V is TRBV19; weak D call: TRBD1 (5 bases). The CDR3 is 15 amino acids. Germline V CDR1 and CDR2: LNHDA, SQIVND (reference sequence). The germline V and J ends were trimmed by 7 bases and 5 bases, with 15 bases remaining between them. The CDR3 DNA reads as TGTGCCAGTACCCGCGAGGGGTATCATAATTCACCCCTCCACTTT. Its protein is CASTREGYHNSPLHF.

The chain carries TRBV5-1 and TRBJ1-2, with D maybe TRBD1 (5 bases). V lost 3 bases and J lost 6, with 12 bases in between. There are 13 residues in the CDR3. Per the germline V gene, CDR1 is SGHRS and CDR2 is YFSETQ. CDR3 DNA sequence: TGCGCCAGCAGCTCGGAGGGGAGCCATGGCTACACCTTC. Encoded protein: CASSSEGSHGYTF.

The rearrangement uses TRBV5-1 and TRBJ1-1; no definite D call. Germline lookup yields CDR1 SGHRS and CDR2 YFSETQ. Trimming stripped 0 bases from V and 0 bases from J, with 9 bases between. This CDR3 has 15 amino acids. This chain's CDR3 is CASSLGAVLNTEAFF. The CDR3 DNA follows: TGCGCCAGCAGCTTGGGGGCAGTCCTGAACACTGAAGCTTTCTTT.

The chain uses TRBV5-1 and TRBJ2-3, with D uncertain. The germline gives CDR1 SGHRS, CDR2 YFSETQ. With 0 bases removed from V and 9 bases from J, the gap between germline ends came to 8 bases. The CDR3 runs to 12 residues. CDR3 in amino acids: CASSLAGRTQYF. The CDR3 bases are TGCGCCAGCAGCTTGGCCGGTCGAACGCAGTATTTT.

The chain is built from TRBV5-1 and TRBJ1-1; D perhaps matches TRBD1 (6 bases). CDR1 is SGHRS, CDR2 YFSETQ, per germline. CDR3 length: 15 amino acids. V was trimmed by 1 base and J by 9 bases, leaving 19 bases between them. CDR3 protein: CASSLLGGRGEKAFF. In nucleotides, the CDR3 is TGCGCCAGCAGCTTGTTGGGGGGCCGGGGGGAAAAAGCTTTCTTT.

A single count supports this clone. The rearrangement joins TRBV29-1 to TRBJ1-2; D ambiguous. Germline loops: CDR1 SQVTM, CDR2 ANQGSEA. This CDR3 spans 14 amino acids. Trimming pared 5 bases from V and 4 bases from J, leaving 17 bases between. For the CDR3, the DNA is TGCAGCGTTCTTCTTTACACGGAGGGCTATGGCTACACCTTC. Its protein product is CSVLLYTEGYGYTF.

This chain links TRBV2 with TRBJ2-7; possibly TRBD1 for D (6 bases). Germline V CDR1 and CDR2: SNHLY, FYNNEI. The CDR3 spans 13 residues. The V gene lost 2 bases and the J gene lost 6 bases, with 11 bases spanning the gap. The CDR3 region is CASSENRVREQYF. DNA for the CDR3: TGTGCCAGCAGTGAAAACAGGGTTCGCGAGCAGTACTTC.

V and J are TRBV2 and TRBJ2-2; D is unclear. Trimming left V 5 bases short and J 3 bases short, with 4 bases between. The germline gives CDR1 SNHLY, CDR2 FYNNEI. This CDR3 is 12 amino acids long. This CDR3 is CASSRHTGELFF. In DNA form, the CDR3 reads TGTGCCAGCAGTAGGCACACCGGGGAGCTGTTTTTT.

The V and J genes are TRBV19 and TRBJ1-1; 9 bases agree with TRBD1. CDR1 and CDR2 from the germline V gene are LNHDA and SQIVND (reference sequence). The J segment lost 2 bases and the V segment lost 5 bases, leaving 12 bases of the junction unmatched. The CDR3 has 17 residues. The CDR3 DNA reads TGTGCCAGTAGTTTCCCGCGGACAGGGGTTCGAAACACTGAAGCTTTCTTT. It specifies CASSFPRTGVRNTEAFF.

The chain joins TRBV6-2 or TRBV6-3 to TRBJ1-4; D is unresolved. The length of the CDR3 is 18 residues. The germline V gene encodes CDR1 MNHEY and CDR2 SVGEGT. Trimming pared 5 bases from V and 10 bases from J, leaving 29 bases between. CDR3 sequence reads: CASSQSPVGPAYIGKLFF. CDR3 coding DNA: TGTGCCAGCAGTCAATCCCCCGTGGGTCCCGCATACATCGGAAAACTGTTTTTT.

The chain links TRBV20-1 to TRBJ1-2; unclear D gene. The CDR3 length is 15 residues. Germline V gene sequence: CDR1 DFQATT, CDR2 SNEGSKA (reference sequence). V shed 3 bases and J shed 0 bases, with 14 bases lying between them. CDR3 nucleotide sequence: TGCAGTGCTAGTGGGTCCTTATTCTCTAACTATGGCTACACCTTC. This encodes CSASGSLFSNYGYTF.

V and J are TRBV10-3 and TRBJ2-1; tentative D call: TRBD1 (6 bases). The CDR3 length is 15 residues. Germline V gene sequence: CDR1 ENHRY, CDR2 SYGVKD. V was pared by 3 bases and J by 5 bases, with 14 bases between. CDR3 sequence: CAISDQSRGHNEQFF. Written as DNA, the CDR3 is TGTGCCATCAGTGACCAGTCCAGGGGCCACAATGAGCAGTTCTTC.

This chain joins TRBV6-5 and TRBJ1-2; D is unresolved. Trimming stripped 8 bases from V and 1 base from J, with 11 bases between. This CDR3 is 13 amino acids long. Germline values: CDR1 MNHEY, CDR2 SVGAGI. The CDR3 region is CASRETNNYGYTF. In DNA form, the CDR3 reads TGTGCCAGCCGGGAAACTAATAACTATGGCTACACCTTC.